This T cell receptor (beta chain) was sequenced during a study of blood T cell repertoires in COVID-19. Background on the study: Italy, Spain and the United States were the sources of the convalescent and acute COVID-19 samples. PBMCs, B-cell-depleted T cells, or T cells provided the cDNA or gDNA that made up the material.

There are 17 residues in the CDR3. Methods used by the authors: Nucleated cell counts were estimated from reference gene primer amplification. Sequencing used immunoSEQ multiplex PCR; TCRdb keeps in-frame clones, though not all of them. The V and J calls and clone size come from that table; D and trimming were worked out from the DNA. The repertoire holds about 380,000 clones, with 90% as singletons. The V gene is TRBV21-1, the J gene TRBJ1-3; TRBD1 was called by the table and not checked on the DNA. TRBV21-1 is noted as a pseudogene. The source of this sequence is a young man with active or convalescent COVID-19. The specimen was peripheral blood. The CDR3 DNA follows: TGTGCCAGCGCTCGGATAAGGACAGACTACTCTGGAAACACCATATATTTT. Translated, it gives CASARIRTDYSGNTIYF.